The T cell receptor beta chain described here comes from a study of shared clonotypes between healthy human individuals. The CDR3 has 13 amino acids. Germline V gives CDR1 GTSNPN, CDR2 SVGIG (reference sequence). Trimming removed 5 bases at V and 1 base at J, with 11 bases between. Investigators spread the genomic DNA of each subset evenly over several immunoSEQ plates. Profiling relied on immunoSEQ multiplex PCR, and the TCRdb table lists in-frame clones only, not all of them. The sample has millions of clones; 85% to 95% are singletons. The sequencing sample was made of naive CD4+ T cells sorted from blood. Subset meaning: CD45RA+ positively selected. This chain joins TRBV30 and TRBJ2-5; D might be TRBD1 (6 bases). This clonotype was obtained from a man between 18 and 29 years old in good health. The CDR3 loop is CAWLDRSQETQYF. CDR3 nucleotides: TGTGCCTGGTTGGACAGATCCCAAGAGACCCAGTACTTC.